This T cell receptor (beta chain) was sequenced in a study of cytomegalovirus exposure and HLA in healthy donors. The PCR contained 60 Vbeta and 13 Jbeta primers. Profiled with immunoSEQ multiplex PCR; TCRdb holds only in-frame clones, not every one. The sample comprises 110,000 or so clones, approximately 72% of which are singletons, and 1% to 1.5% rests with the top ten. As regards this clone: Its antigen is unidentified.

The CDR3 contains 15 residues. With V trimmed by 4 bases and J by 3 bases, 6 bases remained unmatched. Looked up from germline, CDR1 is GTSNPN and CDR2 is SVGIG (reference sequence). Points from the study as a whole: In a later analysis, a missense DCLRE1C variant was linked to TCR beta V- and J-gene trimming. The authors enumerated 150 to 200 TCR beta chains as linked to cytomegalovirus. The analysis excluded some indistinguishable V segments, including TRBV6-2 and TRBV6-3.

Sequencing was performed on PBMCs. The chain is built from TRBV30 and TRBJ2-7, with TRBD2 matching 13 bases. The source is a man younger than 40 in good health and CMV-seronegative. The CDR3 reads CAWTTGLAGSYEQYF. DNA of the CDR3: TGTGCCTGGACTACGGGACTAGCGGGGAGCTACGAGCAGTACTTC.